Presented here are 8 T cell receptor beta chains from one specimen sequenced in a study of shared clonotypes between healthy human individuals. Sequenced by immunoSEQ multiplex PCR; TCRdb stores in-frame clones only, minus some. The top ten clones hold around a third of a sample with about 690,000 clones, 90% of them seen once. Sequencing used memory CD8+ T cells from PBMCs. Subset of the sample: CD45RO+ cells pooled with CCR7-negative TemRA cells. All receptors derive from a man aged 18 to 29 in good health. Some clones in this sample may be carry-over from other donors' samples.

The V and J genes are TRBV19 and TRBJ1-5, with no clear D. CDR3 length equals 13 residues. Germline V gene data show CDR1 as LNHDA and CDR2 as SQIVND (reference sequence). Trimming stripped 1 base from V and 7 bases from J, with 8 bases between. CDR3 loop: CASSIGRPQPQHF. In DNA form, the CDR3 reads TGTGCCAGTAGTATAGGTAGACCGCAGCCCCAGCATTTT.

The genes are TRBV30 and TRBJ2-7; D gene unclear. This CDR3 has 11 residues. V gave up 0 bases and J gave up 11 bases, with 11 bases separating them. CDR1 GTSNPN and CDR2 SVGIG come from the germline V gene (reference sequence). The CDR3 here is CAWSVGTGKYF. CDR3 nucleotides: TGTGCCTGGAGTGTTGGAACCGGCAAGTACTTC.

This clone was seen only once. V gene TRBV28 combines with J gene TRBJ2-3, with TRBD2 matching 7 bases. The CDR3 has 15 residues. Germline CDR1 is MDHEN and CDR2 is SYDVKM. J lost 1 base, V lost 6 bases, and 7 bases had no gene match. DNA of the CDR3: TGTGCCAGCAGACTACGCGCGGGAGGCACAGATACGCAGTATTTT. Its protein is CASRLRAGGTDTQYF.

The genes are TRBV29-1 and TRBJ1-2; perhaps TRBD1 as D (5 bases). Germline CDR1 and CDR2: SQVTM and ANQGSEA. Trimming cost V 4 bases and J 8 bases, with 14 bases left between them. This CDR3 is built from 12 residues. DNA of the CDR3: TGCAGCGTTGCGGGAGGGGTTGGGGGCTACACCTTC. It yields the protein CSVAGGVGGYTF. Looking up the rest from reference TRBV29-1 and TRBJ1-2 gives the full variable domain: SAVISQKPSRDICQRGTSLTIQCQVDSQVTMMFWYRQQPGQSLTLIATANQGSEATYESGFVIDKFPISRPNLTFSTLTVSNMSPEDSSIYLCSVAGGVGGYTFGSGTRLTVV.

The CDR3 bases are TGCAGCGTTGACCAGGGACAGGAGATCACAGATACGCAGTATTTT. Amino acid sequence: CSVDQGQEITDTQYF. J is TRBJ2-3 and V is TRBV29-1; TRBD1 agrees at 8 bases. CDR1 SQVTM and CDR2 ANQGSEA come from the germline V gene. This CDR3 spans 15 amino acids. The junction had 7 bases not matched to a gene; V was cut back by 3 bases and J by 2 bases.

The V gene is TRBV2, the J gene TRBJ2-7; D unclear. V lost 5 bases and J 3 bases, leaving 5 bases between the germline ends. Per germline, CDR1 SNHLY and CDR2 FYNNEI. This CDR3 has 11 residues. As DNA, the CDR3 is TGTGCCAGCAGTCCTGGCTACGAGCAGTACTTC. This translates into CASSPGYEQYF. Full variable domain (outside the CDR3, taken from reference TRBV2 and TRBJ2-7): EPEVTQTPSHQVTQMGQEVILRCVPISNHLYFYWYRQILGQKVEFLVSFYNNEISEKSEIFDDQFSVERPDGSNFTLKIRSTKLEDSAMYFCASSPGYEQYFGPGTRLTVT.

V is TRBV2 and J is TRBJ2-7; D ambiguous. This CDR3 is 10 amino acids long. The germline CDR1 and CDR2 sequences are SNHLY and FYNNEI. V lost 3 bases and J lost 11, with 8 bases in between. CDR3 coding DNA: TGTGCCAGCAGTGACCGGGTAAAGTACTTC. Translation gives CASSDRVKYF.

The chain has TRBV27 and TRBJ2-3; 10 nucleotides line up with TRBD2. V shed 1 base, J shed 1 base, and the junction held 2 bases outside the gene matches. This CDR3 comprises 16 residues. The germline gives CDR1 MNHEY, CDR2 SMNVEV (reference sequence). The CDR3 nucleotides are TGTGCCAGCAGTTTATTGGGGACTAGCGGCACAGATACGCAGTATTTT. It yields the protein CASSLLGTSGTDTQYF.